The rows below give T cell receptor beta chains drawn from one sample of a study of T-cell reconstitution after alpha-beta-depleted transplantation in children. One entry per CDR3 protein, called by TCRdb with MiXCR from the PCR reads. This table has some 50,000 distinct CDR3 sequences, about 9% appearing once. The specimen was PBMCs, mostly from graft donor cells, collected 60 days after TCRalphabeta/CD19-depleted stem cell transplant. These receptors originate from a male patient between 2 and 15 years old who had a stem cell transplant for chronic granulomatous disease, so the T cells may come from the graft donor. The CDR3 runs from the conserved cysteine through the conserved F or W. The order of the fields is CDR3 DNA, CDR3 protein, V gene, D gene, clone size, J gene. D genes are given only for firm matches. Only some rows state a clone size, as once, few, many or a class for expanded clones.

TGCGCCAGCAGCCAAGTGGGAGGGGCGCGCTTTAATGAAAAACTGTTTTTT CASSQVGGARFNEKLFF TRBV4-3 . . TRBJ1-4
TGCGCCAGCAGCGCAGGATTGGTCTATGAGCAGTTCTTC CASSAGLVYEQFF TRBV5-1 . many TRBJ2-1
TGCGCCAGCAGCCTGGGACAGGGACGGGATGAGCAGTTCTTC CASSLGQGRDEQFF TRBV5-1 TRBD1 . TRBJ2-1
TGCGCCAGCAGCCAAGCCCCCGGTAGTCAGTACGAGCAGTACTTC CASSQAPGSQYEQYF TRBV4-1 . many TRBJ2-7
TGCGCCAGCAGCCAAGGACAAAACTCCTACGAGCAGTACTTC CASSQGQNSYEQYF TRBV5-1 . many TRBJ2-7
TGTGCCAGCAGCTTAAGGCGACAGATCTCCACCGGGGAGCTGTTTTTT CASSLRRQISTGELFF TRBV11-3 . many TRBJ2-2
TGTGCCAGCAGTACTAGCGGGGGACCCTACGAGCAGTACTTC CASSTSGGPYEQYF TRBV3-1 TRBD2 many TRBJ2-7
TGCAGTGCTCTGAGGGACTTTAGCACAGATACGCAGTATTTT CSALRDFSTDTQYF TRBV20-1 . . TRBJ2-3
TGTGCCAGCAGTCCTGGACGGATTTGGTCCTGGAACACCATATATTTT CASSPGRIWSWNTIYF TRBV14 . . TRBJ1-3
TGCGCCAGCAGCCAACTAGCGGAGGGCACAGATACGCAGTATTTT CASSQLAEGTDTQYF TRBV5-1 TRBD2 many TRBJ2-3
TGTGCCAGCTCATCAGACTTGTGGGGTCAGGGCTATGGCTACACCTTC CASSSDLWGQGYGYTF TRBV18 . . TRBJ1-2
TGTGCCAGCAGCTGGCCTGGGCAAGAGACCCAGTACTTC CASSWPGQETQYF TRBV5-4 . . TRBJ2-5
TGCAGTGCCCTAAGCCCGGACAGGCCCTACGAGCAGTACTTC CSALSPDRPYEQYF TRBV20-1 TRBD1 once TRBJ2-7
TGCAGCGTTGAAGAGGCCAGCGGGAGATCGTACGAGCAGTACTTC CSVEEASGRSYEQYF TRBV29-1 TRBD2 many TRBJ2-7
TGCAGTGCTCCGAATGGGCTAGTGAAGTACTTC CSAPNGLVKYF TRBV20-1 . many TRBJ2-7
TGCGCCAGCAGCTTTGGACAGGCGACGGTCAATGAAAAACTGTTTTTT CASSFGQATVNEKLFF TRBV5-1 TRBD1 many TRBJ1-4
TGCGCCAGCAGCCGGGAGGGGTGGGCCCAGTACTTC CASSREGWAQYF TRBV5-1 TRBD2 . TRBJ2-5
TGTGCCAGCAGCTTAAGGAGACAGGTTCGCTACGAGCAGTACTTC CASSLRRQVRYEQYF TRBV7-2 . many TRBJ2-7
TGCGCCAGCAGCGATCCCCAGGGTAGCCCCTGTAGTGGCAATCAGCCCCAGCATTTT CASSDPQGSPCSGNQPQHF TRBV10-1 . many TRBJ1-5
TGTGCCACCAGTGATCGTGGGGCCGGGAATCAGCCCCAGCATTTT CATSDRGAGNQPQHF TRBV24-1 . many TRBJ1-5
TGTGCCAGCAGTTGGGCAGGACCCCCCTACGAGCAGTACTTC CASSWAGPPYEQYF TRBV27 . many TRBJ2-7
TGTGCCAGCAGTAGGACAGTCGGGCGGGGTGAAAAACTGTTTTTT CASSRTVGRGEKLFF TRBV27 . many TRBJ1-4
TGTGCCAGCAGTCTCGCTAGGTGGGAGACCCAGTACTTC CASSLARWETQYF TRBV12-3/TRBV12-4 . many TRBJ2-5
TGCGCCAGCACCTCCTCCGATAATTCACCCCTCCACTTT CASTSSDNSPLHF TRBV5-1 . . TRBJ1-6
TGTGCCAGCAGCATGGGACTAGCGGGAATAGAGACCCAGTACTTC CASSMGLAGIETQYF TRBV7-3 TRBD2 many TRBJ2-5
TGTGCCAGCAGCCAAGGAGGGGGTATTCAGCCCCAGCATTTT CASSQGGGIQPQHF TRBV3-1 . many TRBJ1-5
TGCAGTGCCCACCTTTGGACTAGCGGTCTACGAGGAGGAAATGAGCAGTTCTTC CSAHLWTSGLRGGNEQFF TRBV20-1 TRBD2 many TRBJ2-1
TGTGCCAGCAGGGGGACGGGACTAGCGGGACTGGGGGGGTTCAATGAGCAGTTCTTC CASRGTGLAGLGGFNEQFF TRBV12-3/TRBV12-4 TRBD2 . TRBJ2-1
TGCAGTGTCTCAGCGGGAGCCAGCACAGATACGCAGTATTTT CSVSAGASTDTQYF TRBV20-1 TRBD2 many TRBJ2-3
TGCAGTGCCCCTAGGACTAGCCGGGGCTCCTACGAGCAGTACTTC CSAPRTSRGSYEQYF TRBV20-1 TRBD2 many TRBJ2-7
TGTGCCAGCAGTTACTGGGGAAATAGCAATCAGCCCCAGCATTTT CASSYWGNSNQPQHF TRBV6-2/TRBV6-3 . large TRBJ1-5
TGCGCCAGCAGTATGACAGAAGATAATGAGCAGTTCTTC CASSMTEDNEQFF TRBV10-1 . many TRBJ2-1
TGCGCCAGCAGCCTCGGACTAGCGGGGAACTACGAGCAGTACTTC CASSLGLAGNYEQYF TRBV4-3 TRBD2 many TRBJ2-7
TGCAGTGACTATTACAGGGCGAATAGGACCAATGAAAAACTGTTTTTT CSDYYRANRTNEKLFF TRBV20-1 . . TRBJ1-4
TGTGCCACCAGCAGAGCCGGGGCACTTAGCACAGATACGCAGTATTTT CATSRAGALSTDTQYF TRBV15 . many TRBJ2-3
TGTGCCAGCGGGGGACAGGCTAACACTGAAGCTTTCTTT CASGGQANTEAFF TRBV2 TRBD1 many TRBJ1-1